These 8 T cell receptor beta chains originate from one sample sequenced in a study of blood T cell repertoires in COVID-19. The assay was immunoSEQ multiplex PCR, and TCRdb's table has in-frame clones only and misses some. The repertoire holds a few hundred thousand clones, with about four fifths as singletons. Sequencing was done on a sample of peripheral blood. The receptors derive from a woman aged 30 to 39 who had recovered from COVID-19.

This sequence joins TRBV6-5 and TRBJ2-5, with D possibly being TRBD2 (5 bases). Germline CDR1 is MNHEY and CDR2 is SVGAGI. This CDR3 is 15 amino acids long. Trimming left V 6 bases short and J 5 bases short, with 19 bases between. The CDR3 spells CASSQRLAQLETQYF. CDR3 sequence (DNA): TGTGCCAGCAGCCAACGGCTAGCTCAATTGGAGACCCAGTACTTC.

V usage is TRBV7-3 and J usage is TRBJ1-2; the D gene is possibly TRBD1 (6 bases). From germline, CDR1 is SGHTA and CDR2 FQGTGA. There are 15 residues in the CDR3. Trimming took 8 bases from V and 5 from J, leaving 21 bases between them. This CDR3 reads CASDVGQWVRYGYTF. CDR3 coding DNA: TGTGCCAGCGACGTCGGACAGTGGGTCCGTTATGGCTACACCTTC.

V usage is TRBV5-6 and J usage is TRBJ2-7; TRBD1 aligns across 9 bases. The CDR3 length is 14 residues. V gave up 4 bases and J gave up 4 bases; unmatched junction bases: 6. Germline lookup yields CDR1 SGHDT and CDR2 YYEEEE. The chain's CDR3 is CASSGGTGRYEQYF. The CDR3 region has the DNA TGTGCCAGCAGCGGGGGGACAGGGAGGTACGAGCAGTACTTC.

The genes are TRBV28 and TRBJ2-1, with TRBD1 identical over 7 bases. V gave up 4 bases and J gave up 4 bases; unmatched junction bases: 10. This CDR3 has 16 residues. From germline, CDR1 is MDHEN and CDR2 SYDVKM. The CDR3 region is CASSSLGAGGYNEQFF. The CDR3, as DNA: TGTGCCAGCAGTTCCTTAGGGGCAGGGGGTTACAATGAGCAGTTCTTC.

This clone came up a few times. The rearrangement links TRBV18 to TRBJ1-2, with 7 bases lining up with TRBD1. V shed 3 bases, J shed 7 bases, and the junction held 11 bases outside the gene matches. This CDR3 is 15 amino acids long. Germline V gene lookup returns CDR1 KGHSH and CDR2 LQKENI. The CDR3, as DNA: TGTGCCAGCTCACCGTCCGGGACAGAGGCTCGTGGCTACACCTTC. It codes for CASSPSGTEARGYTF.

V is TRBV5-1 and J is TRBJ1-3, with D tentatively TRBD1 (5 bases). Between the trimmed V and J ends, which lost 0 bases and 4 bases, there was a span of 11 bases. This CDR3 has 15 amino acids. In germline, CDR1 is SGHRS, CDR2 YFSETQ. The CDR3 loop reads CASSLAQVEGNTIYF. In DNA form, the CDR3 reads TGCGCCAGCAGCTTGGCACAGGTCGAAGGAAACACCATATATTTT.

The chain is built from TRBV24-1 and TRBJ2-1; D perhaps matches TRBD2 (6 bases). CDR3 length: 14 amino acids. Germline-derived CDR1 and CDR2 are KGHDR and SFDVKD. The V end was cut by 6 bases, the J end by 4 bases, with 12 bases between. The CDR3 spells CATSLGGEYNEQFF. CDR3 DNA sequence: TGTGCCACCAGTCTGGGGGGAGAGTACAATGAGCAGTTCTTC.

The chain employs TRBV4-1 and TRBJ1-1, with 9 nucleotides matching TRBD1. Trimming cost V 3 bases and J 1 base; bases outside gene matches: 6. CDR1 MGHRA and CDR2 YSYEKL come from the germline V gene. This CDR3 region has 16 residues. The CDR3, as DNA: TGCGCCAGCAGCCACCCTTACAGGGGGCAGAACACTGAAGCTTTCTTT. Protein: CASSHPYRGQNTEAFF.